This TCR beta chain stems from a study of blood T cell repertoires in COVID-19. Study-wide context: The United States, Italy and Spain were the sources of the acute and convalescent COVID-19 samples. From T cells, B-cell-depleted T cells, or PBMCs came the material, which was cDNA or gDNA.

Original analysis: Amplification with reference gene primers provided the estimates of nucleated cell counts. The data were produced by immunoSEQ multiplex PCR, yet TCRdb's version contains in-frame clones alone and is incomplete. V, J and clone size are taken as reported in that table, and D and trimming were inferred from the DNA itself. The profile shows a few hundred thousand clones, about nine tenths of them singletons. V was pared by 3 bases and J by 0 bases, with 13 bases between. The CDR3 runs to 16 residues. Germline loops: CDR1 SGHNT, CDR2 YENEEA. The J gene is TRBJ2-3, the V gene TRBV11-3, with D perhaps matching TRBD2 (6 bases). The TCR originated in a woman between 40 and 55 years old who had recovered from COVID-19. Sequenced: peripheral blood. This chain's CDR3 is CASSLGRGTSTDTQYF. The CDR3, as DNA: TGTGCCAGCAGCTTGGGGCGGGGAACTAGCACAGATACGCAGTATTTT.